The rows below give T cell receptor beta chains drawn from one sample of a study of T cells after posttransplantation cyclophosphamide. This table comes from immunoSEQ multiplex PCR, and its TCRdb copy is limited to in-frame clones, with some not included. The sample yields roughly 8,100 clones, without any singletons. The sample was PBMCs, taken around 90 days after allogeneic stem cell transplant with posttransplant cyclophosphamide. All receptors come from a female patient between 55 and 75 years old who received an allogeneic stem cell transplant from an unrelated donor, was CMV-positive, and had acute GVHD only. T cells may partly derive from the graft donor. CDR3s include the opening cysteine and the closing phenylalanine or tryptophan. Fields, in order: J gene, clone size, D gene, V gene, CDR3 protein, CDR3 DNA. A D gene is named only where the DNA matches it firmly. Clone sizes are given selectively: once, few, many, or a class where the clone is expanded.

j_call: TRBJ2-7; clone_size: many; d_call: TRBD1; v_call: TRBV28; cdr3_aa: CASSRRLRDRRPEQYF; cdr3_nt: TGTGCCAGCAGCCGTAGACTCCGGGACAGGCGGCCCGAGCAGTACTTC
j_call: TRBJ2-5; clone_size: many; d_call: .; v_call: TRBV7-2; cdr3_aa: CASSARVRGAETQYF; cdr3_nt: TGTGCCAGCAGCGCCAGGGTCAGAGGGGCAGAGACCCAGTACTTC
j_call: TRBJ1-2; clone_size: many; d_call: TRBD1; v_call: TRBV6-1; cdr3_aa: CASSVESGTASYGYTF; cdr3_nt: TGTGCCAGCAGTGTAGAGTCCGGGACAGCGAGCTATGGCTACACCTTC
j_call: TRBJ2-5; clone_size: .; d_call: .; v_call: TRBV29-1; cdr3_aa: CSVQIAAQETQYF; cdr3_nt: TGCAGCGTTCAAATAGCGGCCCAAGAGACCCAGTACTTC
j_call: TRBJ2-5; clone_size: few; d_call: .; v_call: TRBV13; cdr3_aa: CASSLKTAKETQYF; cdr3_nt: TGTGCCAGCAGCTTAAAGACAGCAAAAGAGACCCAGTACTTC
j_call: TRBJ2-7; clone_size: many; d_call: .; v_call: TRBV19; cdr3_aa: CASSPGGGRVQPYEQYF; cdr3_nt: TGTGCCAGTAGTCCAGGTGGGGGCCGAGTCCAGCCCTACGAGCAGTACTTC
j_call: TRBJ2-1; clone_size: many; d_call: .; v_call: TRBV11-2; cdr3_aa: CASSLDPAAGSYNEQFF; cdr3_nt: TGTGCCAGCAGCTTAGATCCGGCGGCAGGGTCCTACAATGAGCAGTTCTTC
j_call: TRBJ1-2; clone_size: few; d_call: .; v_call: TRBV29-1; cdr3_aa: CSVGALTGTNYGYTF; cdr3_nt: TGCAGCGTTGGGGCCCTGACAGGTACAAACTATGGCTACACCTTC
j_call: TRBJ1-1; clone_size: many; d_call: .; v_call: TRBV24-1; cdr3_aa: CATSDSMITNTEAFF; cdr3_nt: TGTGCCACCAGTGATTCTATGATTACGAACACTGAAGCTTTCTTT
j_call: TRBJ2-2; clone_size: many; d_call: .; v_call: TRBV9; cdr3_aa: CASSSGPMGELFF; cdr3_nt: TGTGCCAGCAGCAGCGGGCCCATGGGGGAGCTGTTTTTT
j_call: TRBJ2-5; clone_size: few; d_call: .; v_call: TRBV29-1; cdr3_aa: CSVENSQETQYF; cdr3_nt: TGCAGCGTTGAAAACAGCCAAGAGACCCAGTACTTC
j_call: TRBJ1-3; clone_size: medium-sized; d_call: .; v_call: TRBV27; cdr3_aa: CASRLQGTGNTIYF; cdr3_nt: TGTGCCAGCAGGCTACAGGGTACTGGAAACACCATATATTTT
j_call: TRBJ2-3; clone_size: many; d_call: .; v_call: TRBV5-1; cdr3_aa: CASSLRGASTDTQYF; cdr3_nt: TGCGCCAGCAGCTTGCGGGGGGCAAGCACAGATACGCAGTATTTT
j_call: TRBJ2-3; clone_size: many; d_call: TRBD2; v_call: TRBV9; cdr3_aa: CASSVAQAGGVDTQYF; cdr3_nt: TGTGCCAGCAGCGTAGCCCAAGCGGGGGGGGTAGATACGCAGTATTTT
j_call: TRBJ2-6; clone_size: many; d_call: TRBD1; v_call: TRBV19; cdr3_aa: CASSTTGGRSGANVLTF; cdr3_nt: TGTGCCAGTAGTACGACAGGGGGGCGATCTGGGGCCAACGTCCTGACTTTC
j_call: TRBJ2-5; clone_size: many; d_call: .; v_call: TRBV6-5; cdr3_aa: CASSTGSKETQYF; cdr3_nt: TGTGCCAGCAGTACGGGGTCCAAAGAGACCCAGTACTTC
j_call: TRBJ2-1; clone_size: many; d_call: TRBD2; v_call: TRBV5-1; cdr3_aa: CASSLTSGGHNEQFF; cdr3_nt: TGCGCCAGCAGTCTGACTAGCGGGGGACACAATGAGCAGTTCTTC
j_call: TRBJ2-3; clone_size: few; d_call: TRBD1; v_call: TRBV9; cdr3_aa: CASSVAGTEGIDTQYF; cdr3_nt: TGTGCCAGCAGCGTAGCAGGGACAGAGGGCATAGATACGCAGTATTTT
j_call: TRBJ2-3; clone_size: many; d_call: TRBD2; v_call: TRBV6-4; cdr3_aa: CATRPVAGGDTQYF; cdr3_nt: TGTGCCACTCGCCCGGTAGCGGGTGGAGATACGCAGTATTTT
j_call: TRBJ1-2; clone_size: many; d_call: TRBD1; v_call: TRBV4-2; cdr3_aa: CASSQPGQGQGYTF; cdr3_nt: TGTGCCAGCAGCCAACCGGGACAGGGTCAAGGCTACACCTTC
j_call: TRBJ2-1; clone_size: many; d_call: .; v_call: TRBV28; cdr3_aa: CASSVAASYNEQFF; cdr3_nt: TGTGCCAGCAGTGTAGCGGCCTCCTACAATGAGCAGTTCTTC
j_call: TRBJ1-5; clone_size: many; d_call: .; v_call: TRBV19; cdr3_aa: CASSLDSHQPQHF; cdr3_nt: TGTGCCAGTAGTTTAGACAGTCACCAGCCCCAGCATTTT
j_call: TRBJ2-1; clone_size: many; d_call: TRBD1; v_call: TRBV28; cdr3_aa: CASSQTTGKGGNEQFF; cdr3_nt: TGTGCCAGCAGTCAGACGACAGGGAAGGGTGGGAATGAGCAGTTCTTC
j_call: TRBJ1-2; clone_size: many; d_call: .; v_call: TRBV7-3; cdr3_aa: CASSLTSAGSYGYTF; cdr3_nt: TGTGCCAGCAGCTTAACTTCGGCAGGTAGCTATGGCTACACCTTC
j_call: TRBJ2-3; clone_size: few; d_call: .; v_call: TRBV5-1; cdr3_aa: CASSLEGRYTDTQYF; cdr3_nt: TGCGCCAGCAGCTTGGAGGGCAGATACACAGATACGCAGTATTTT
j_call: TRBJ2-7; clone_size: many; d_call: .; v_call: TRBV6-5; cdr3_aa: CASSYSSAGDTYEQYF; cdr3_nt: TGTGCCAGCAGTTACTCCAGCGCAGGGGATACCTACGAGCAGTACTTC
j_call: TRBJ2-1; clone_size: many; d_call: .; v_call: TRBV6-4; cdr3_aa: CASSELPRKGQFF; cdr3_nt: TGTGCCAGCAGTGAGTTACCGCGAAAGGGGCAGTTCTTC
j_call: TRBJ2-7; clone_size: few; d_call: .; v_call: TRBV7-8; cdr3_aa: CASSLAGRGYEQYF; cdr3_nt: TGTGCCAGCAGCTTAGCCGGCAGGGGCTACGAGCAGTACTTC
j_call: TRBJ2-7; clone_size: few; d_call: TRBD1; v_call: TRBV12-3/TRBV12-4; cdr3_aa: CASSWDSYEQYF; cdr3_nt: TGTGCCAGCAGCTGGGACAGCTACGAGCAGTACTTC
j_call: TRBJ1-1; clone_size: many; d_call: TRBD1; v_call: TRBV11-2; cdr3_aa: CASSFIGQGNTEAFF; cdr3_nt: TGTGCCAGCAGCTTTATTGGACAGGGGAACACTGAAGCTTTCTTT
j_call: TRBJ2-2; clone_size: many; d_call: .; v_call: TRBV7-9; cdr3_aa: CASSPRGKDTGELFF; cdr3_nt: TGTGCCAGCAGCCCCCGGGGGAAGGACACCGGGGAGCTGTTTTTT
j_call: TRBJ2-5; clone_size: many; d_call: .; v_call: TRBV4-3; cdr3_aa: CASSQGRDSEETQYF; cdr3_nt: TGCGCCAGCAGCCAAGGCCGGGACTCGGAAGAGACCCAGTACTTC
j_call: TRBJ2-5; clone_size: few; d_call: TRBD1; v_call: TRBV5-3; cdr3_aa: CARSPWGLGGCQETQYF; cdr3_nt: TGTGCCAGAAGCCCTTGGGGCCTAGGGGGCTGCCAAGAGACCCAGTACTTC
j_call: TRBJ2-7; clone_size: medium-sized; d_call: TRBD2; v_call: TRBV10-3; cdr3_aa: CAIRRETNEQYF; cdr3_nt: TGTGCCATCCGGCGGGAGACCAACGAGCAGTACTTC
j_call: TRBJ1-1; clone_size: many; d_call: .; v_call: TRBV6-5; cdr3_aa: CASRHRPPGTEAFF; cdr3_nt: TGTGCCAGCAGACACAGGCCTCCGGGCACTGAAGCTTTCTTT
j_call: TRBJ2-3; clone_size: many; d_call: .; v_call: TRBV28; cdr3_aa: CASSLEQVGGDTTDTQYF; cdr3_nt: TGTGCCAGCAGTTTAGAACAGGTGGGGGGGGACACGACAGATACGCAGTATTTT
j_call: TRBJ2-1; clone_size: medium-sized; d_call: .; v_call: TRBV14; cdr3_aa: CASSTLGYEQFF; cdr3_nt: TGTGCCAGCAGCACTCTCGGGTATGAGCAGTTCTTC
j_call: TRBJ1-1; clone_size: many; d_call: TRBD1; v_call: TRBV5-5; cdr3_aa: CASSWTGGNTEAFF; cdr3_nt: TGTGCCAGCAGCTGGACAGGGGGGAACACTGAAGCTTTCTTT
j_call: TRBJ2-1; clone_size: many; d_call: TRBD2; v_call: TRBV12-3/TRBV12-4; cdr3_aa: CASIIGLASYNEQFF; cdr3_nt: TGTGCCAGCATTATCGGACTAGCTTCCTACAATGAGCAGTTCTTC
j_call: TRBJ2-5; clone_size: many; d_call: .; v_call: TRBV12-5; cdr3_aa: CASGLHGQGWETQYF; cdr3_nt: TGTGCTAGTGGTTTGCACGGGCAGGGGTGGGAGACCCAGTACTTC
j_call: TRBJ2-1; clone_size: many; d_call: TRBD2; v_call: TRBV4-3; cdr3_aa: CASSQKLAGAYNEQFF; cdr3_nt: TGCGCCAGCAGCCAAAAACTAGCGGGAGCCTACAATGAGCAGTTCTTC
j_call: TRBJ2-7; clone_size: few; d_call: .; v_call: TRBV29-1; cdr3_aa: CSVEDDNYEQYF; cdr3_nt: TGCAGCGTTGAAGATGACAACTACGAGCAGTACTTC
j_call: TRBJ2-7; clone_size: many; d_call: TRBD2; v_call: TRBV27; cdr3_aa: CASRASGGPYEQYF; cdr3_nt: TGTGCCAGCAGGGCTAGCGGGGGCCCCTACGAGCAGTACTTC
j_call: TRBJ1-2; clone_size: many; d_call: .; v_call: TRBV13; cdr3_aa: CASSRRYQDYGYTF; cdr3_nt: TGTGCCAGCAGCCGTAGATACCAGGACTATGGCTACACCTTC
j_call: TRBJ2-7; clone_size: many; d_call: TRBD2; v_call: TRBV9; cdr3_aa: CASSPGLAGAYEQYF; cdr3_nt: TGTGCCAGCAGCCCTGGACTAGCGGGAGCCTACGAGCAGTACTTC
j_call: TRBJ2-7; clone_size: many; d_call: TRBD1; v_call: TRBV12-3/TRBV12-4; cdr3_aa: CASSGTGPSYEQYF; cdr3_nt: TGTGCCAGCAGTGGGACAGGGCCCTCCTACGAGCAGTACTTC
j_call: TRBJ2-7; clone_size: many; d_call: .; v_call: TRBV6-2/TRBV6-3; cdr3_aa: CASTTRGGYEQYF; cdr3_nt: TGTGCCAGCACCACCCGAGGGGGATACGAGCAGTACTTC
j_call: TRBJ1-1; clone_size: many; d_call: TRBD1; v_call: TRBV11-2; cdr3_aa: CASRDYRGFTEAFF; cdr3_nt: TGTGCCAGCCGCGACTACAGGGGTTTCACTGAAGCTTTCTTT
j_call: TRBJ1-3; clone_size: many; d_call: TRBD1; v_call: TRBV6-5; cdr3_aa: CASSSTGSSGNTIYF; cdr3_nt: TGTGCCAGCAGTTCGACAGGGTCCTCTGGAAACACCATATATTTT
j_call: TRBJ2-7; clone_size: many; d_call: TRBD2; v_call: TRBV18; cdr3_aa: CASSPRLAFDEQYF; cdr3_nt: TGTGCCAGCTCACCTAGACTAGCGTTCGACGAGCAGTACTTC
j_call: TRBJ1-2; clone_size: many; d_call: TRBD1; v_call: TRBV28; cdr3_aa: CASIPGTGRYGYTF; cdr3_nt: TGTGCCAGCATCCCCGGGACAGGGAGGTATGGCTACACCTTC
j_call: TRBJ1-1; clone_size: many; d_call: .; v_call: TRBV5-1; cdr3_aa: CASSLVGGGTEAFF; cdr3_nt: TGCGCCAGCAGCTTGGTTGGAGGGGGCACTGAAGCTTTCTTT
j_call: TRBJ2-7; clone_size: many; d_call: .; v_call: TRBV6-6; cdr3_aa: CASTGGGGRIEQYF; cdr3_nt: TGTGCCAGCACCGGGGGAGGGGGCCGCATCGAGCAGTACTTC
j_call: TRBJ2-7; clone_size: many; d_call: TRBD1; v_call: TRBV27; cdr3_aa: CASSLADRGIDEQYF; cdr3_nt: TGTGCCAGCAGTTTAGCGGACAGGGGTATCGACGAGCAGTACTTC
j_call: TRBJ1-2; clone_size: many; d_call: TRBD1; v_call: TRBV5-1; cdr3_aa: CASSLDAGGSYGYTF; cdr3_nt: TGCGCCAGCAGCTTGGACGCAGGGGGCTCCTATGGCTACACCTTC
j_call: TRBJ2-7; clone_size: many; d_call: .; v_call: TRBV5-1; cdr3_aa: CASSLGQNVYEQYF; cdr3_nt: TGCGCCAGCAGCTTGGGACAGAACGTCTACGAGCAGTACTTC
j_call: TRBJ2-7; clone_size: many; d_call: .; v_call: TRBV20-1; cdr3_aa: CSAMNGYEQYF; cdr3_nt: TGCAGTGCTATGAACGGCTACGAGCAGTACTTC